Listed here are 30 T cell receptor beta chains from one sample, sequenced in a study of blood T cell repertoires in COVID-19. Generated by immunoSEQ multiplex PCR, the TCRdb table keeps only in-frame clones and is missing some. The sample consists of roughly 130,000 clones, just under 85% of them appearing once. The specimen sequenced was PBMCs or T cells enriched from blood (not recorded which). These receptors were taken from a man in his fifties who had recovered from COVID-19.

This clone has a single count. The chain combines TRBV5-1 with TRBJ2-3, with TRBD1 matching 7 bases. This CDR3 contains 15 residues. V dropped 4 bases and J dropped 3; count of bases not matched to a gene: 8. CDR1 is SGHRS, CDR2 YFSETQ, per germline. As DNA, the CDR3 is TGCGCCAGCAGCCCCCCAGGCAGGGGGACAGATACGCAGTATTTT. It translates to CASSPPGRGTDTQYF.

This rearrangement joins TRBV7-8 to TRBJ2-1; D uncertain. With 5 bases removed from V and 8 bases from J, the gap between germline ends came to 10 bases. The V gene's germline CDR1 is SGHVS and CDR2 FQNEAQ. CDR3 size: 12 residues. CDR3 amino acids: CASSPESDEQFF. The CDR3 DNA reads as TGTGCCAGCAGCCCTGAGAGTGATGAGCAGTTCTTC.

The genes are TRBV6-6 and TRBJ2-6, with 11 nucleotides matching TRBD1. Trimming removed 11 bases from V and 0 bases from J; junction bases left unmatched: 6. The CDR3 is 16 amino acids. CDR1 MNHNY and CDR2 SVGAGI come from the germline V gene (reference sequence). The CDR3 DNA sequence: TGTGCCGGAGGACAGGGGGCCCACTCTGGGGCCAACGTCCTGACTTTC. Residues: CAGGQGAHSGANVLTF.

The chain uses TRBV10-1 and TRBJ2-7; TRBD2 matches 7 bases. The V and J ends lost 10 bases and 5 bases, in that order; junction bases with no gene match: 17. This CDR3 is built from 15 residues. Germline CDR1 is WNHNN and CDR2 is SYGVQD (reference sequence). The CDR3 loop is CATQLGLAGEHEQYF. CDR3 bases: TGCGCCACTCAACTAGGACTTGCGGGGGAGCACGAGCAGTACTTC.

This clone was found once. V and J are TRBV3-1 (or the pseudogene TRBV3-2) and TRBJ1-1; D call uncertain. Germline CDR1 is LGHDT and CDR2 is YNNKEL (reference sequence). There are 13 residues in the CDR3. V shed 3 bases and J shed 1 base, with 6 bases lying between them. The CDR3 sequence: CASSQPGNTEAFF. CDR3 DNA: TGTGCCAGCAGCCAGCCGGGGAACACTGAAGCTTTCTTT.

The V call is TRBV27, the J call TRBJ2-4; D may be TRBD1 (6 bases). Trimming left V 5 bases short and J 1 base short, with 15 bases between. Germline V CDR1 and CDR2: MNHEY, SMNVEV (reference sequence). The CDR3 is made up of 16 amino acids. Here the CDR3 reads CASSGSRGAAKNIQYF. CDR3 in DNA: TGTGCCAGCAGTGGGTCCAGGGGCGCCGCCAAAAACATTCAGTACTTC.

This clone came up once. The chain links TRBV5-1 to TRBJ2-1; the D gene is possibly TRBD1 (5 bases). CDR3 length equals 14 residues. V was pared by 3 bases and J by 0 bases, with 7 bases between. CDR1 SGHRS and CDR2 YFSETQ come from the germline V gene. The CDR3 sequence is CASSYDSSYNEQFF. As DNA, the CDR3 is TGCGCCAGCAGCTACGACAGCTCCTACAATGAGCAGTTCTTC. Full variable domain (remainder filled in from reference TRBV5-1 and TRBJ2-1): KAGVTQTPRYLIKTRGQQVTLSCSPISGHRSVSWYQQTPGQGLQFLFEYFSETQRNKGNFPGRFSGRQFSNSRSEMNVSTLELGDSALYLCASSYDSSYNEQFFGPGTRLTVL.

The rearrangement uses TRBV27 and TRBJ2-7; weak D call: TRBD1 (6 bases). V lost 3 bases and J 7 bases, leaving 13 bases between the germline ends. Per the germline V gene, CDR1 is MNHEY and CDR2 is SMNVEV (reference sequence). The CDR3 sequence is 13 residues long. The CDR3 DNA reads as TGTGCCAGCAGTTTTTTGACAGGTCAAGAGCAGTACTTC. Translation gives CASSFLTGQEQYF.

The chain links TRBV6-2 or TRBV6-3 to TRBJ1-1, with D tentatively TRBD1 (6 bases). The germline gives CDR1 MNHEY, CDR2 SVGEGT. The CDR3 loop spans 13 amino acids. Trimming took 5 bases from V and 4 from J, leaving 11 bases between them. CDR3 amino acids: CASSPTGFTEAFF. The CDR3 nucleotides are TGTGCCAGCAGTCCCACAGGGTTCACTGAAGCTTTCTTT.

The rearrangement joins TRBV9 to TRBJ1-2; D is undetermined. CDR1 is SGDLS, CDR2 YYNGEE, per germline. V shed 3 bases and J shed 3 bases, with 21 bases lying between them. The CDR3 runs to 17 residues. The CDR3 DNA follows: TGTGCCAGCAGCGCACAATATCCACCGGGTCCGGACTATGGCTACACCTTC. Translation gives CASSAQYPPGPDYGYTF.

CDR3 bases: TGTGCCACACACGGACAGGGGGAGTTGGGAGCTTTCTTT. Its translation is CATHGQGELGAFF. The chain carries TRBV10-3 and TRBJ1-1; 10 positions match TRBD1. The CDR3 sequence is 13 residues long. Germline values: CDR1 ENHRY, CDR2 SYGVKD. V was clipped by 10 bases and J by 10 bases; unmatched bases: 12.

Written as DNA, the CDR3 is TGTGCCACCAGCAGAGATTCCGACAGGGCGGATTGGGTCAATCAGCCCCAGCATTTT. This encodes CATSRDSDRADWVNQPQHF. The V gene is TRBV15, the J gene TRBJ1-5, with 7 bases matching TRBD1. Trimming took 0 bases from V and 3 from J; bases not matched to a gene: 14. Germline V CDR1 and CDR2: LNHNV, YYDKDF (reference sequence). This CDR3 has 19 residues. Full variable domain (rest looked up from reference TRBV15 and TRBJ1-5): DAMVIQNPRYQVTQFGKPVTLSCSQTLNHNVMYWYQQKSSQAPKLLFHYYDKDFNNEADTPDNFQSRRPNTSFCFLDIRSPGLGDTAMYLCATSRDSDRADWVNQPQHFGDGTRLSIL.

This clone was detected ten times or more. The chain couples TRBV7-9 to TRBJ2-7; TRBD2 aligns across 8 bases. V shed 5 bases and J 5 bases; nucleotides not matched to a gene: 14. This CDR3 has 16 residues. Germline values: CDR1 SEHNR, CDR2 FQNEAQ (reference sequence). The CDR3, as DNA: TGTGCCAGCAGCCCAGAGTTCGGGGAGACTAGCGACGAGCAGTACTTC. This encodes CASSPEFGETSDEQYF.

The chain combines TRBV3-1 (or the pseudogene TRBV3-2) with TRBJ1-4, with a weak D call TRBD1 (5 bases). From germline, CDR1 is LGHDT and CDR2 YNNKEL (reference sequence). V was cut by 1 base and J by 7 bases, with 22 bases left in between. CDR3 length: 18 amino acids. The CDR3 sequence: CASSQGTQVAGWGEKLFF. Here the CDR3 DNA reads TGTGCCAGCAGCCAAGGAACCCAAGTCGCAGGGTGGGGTGAAAAACTGTTTTTT.

The chain recombines TRBV6-5 with TRBJ1-6, with D tentatively TRBD1 (6 bases). CDR3 size: 15 residues. The V gene's germline CDR1 is MNHEY and CDR2 SVGAGI. Trimming left V 6 bases short and J 3 bases short, with 12 bases between. CDR3 in amino acids: CASRVGQNYNSPLHF. The CDR3 coding sequence is TGTGCCAGCAGAGTTGGACAGAACTATAATTCACCCCTCCACTTT.

The count of this clone is one. This chain joins TRBV9 and TRBJ2-1, with 14 nucleotides matching TRBD2. Germline V gene lookup returns CDR1 SGDLS and CDR2 YYNGEE. The CDR3 covers 17 residues. With 4 bases clipped from V and 5 bases from J, the junction kept 8 bases outside the gene matches. The CDR3: CASSWGLAGVLNNEQFF. The CDR3 coding sequence is TGTGCCAGCAGCTGGGGACTAGCGGGGGTTCTTAACAATGAGCAGTTCTTC.

The table lists this clone with a few counts. The chain is built from TRBV19 and TRBJ2-7, with 8 bases aligning to TRBD1. J gave up 6 bases and V 0 bases, and 7 bases lay outside the gene matches. Germline V lookup: CDR1 LNHDA, CDR2 SQIVND (reference sequence). The CDR3 covers 15 residues. The CDR3 bases are TGTGCCAGTAGTATAGATTTATGGACAGGGATCGAGCAGTACTTC. Amino acids: CASSIDLWTGIEQYF.

This clone occurred once. This sequence joins TRBV3-1 (or the pseudogene TRBV3-2) and TRBJ2-7; 10 positions agree with TRBD1. V lost 4 bases, J lost 6 bases, and 6 bases stayed unmatched. Germline assignment: CDR1 LGHDT and CDR2 YNNKEL (reference sequence). CDR3 size: 14 residues. This chain's CDR3 is CASSPDRGPSEQYF. CDR3 bases: TGTGCCAGCAGCCCCGACAGGGGGCCAAGCGAGCAGTACTTC.

This clone was found once. This chain links TRBV27 with TRBJ1-5; D call uncertain. Trimming stripped 3 bases from V and 0 bases from J, with 9 bases between. The CDR3 totals 15 residues. The germline V gene encodes CDR1 MNHEY and CDR2 SMNVEV (reference sequence). The CDR3 here is CASSFSTYSNQPQHF. The CDR3 region has the DNA TGTGCCAGCAGTTTTTCCACTTATAGCAATCAGCCCCAGCATTTT.

V usage is TRBV2 and J usage is TRBJ2-1; 7 bases align to TRBD2. Germline CDR1 and CDR2: SNHLY and FYNNEI. With V trimmed by 3 bases and J by 0 bases, 2 bases remained unmatched. The CDR3 spans 15 residues. The CDR3 is CASSDGGGSYNEQFF. CDR3 DNA sequence: TGTGCCAGCAGTGATGGCGGGGGCTCCTACAATGAGCAGTTCTTC.

This chain connects TRBV2 to TRBJ1-1; tentatively, D is TRBD1 (5 bases). CDR1 and CDR2 from the germline V gene are SNHLY and FYNNEI. V was clipped by 1 base and J by 1 base, with 7 bases between them. There are 14 residues in the CDR3. For the CDR3, the DNA is TGTGCCAGCAGTGAAGGACAGACGAACACTGAAGCTTTCTTT. It is translated as CASSEGQTNTEAFF.

J is TRBJ2-2 and V is TRBV29-1; D perhaps matches TRBD1 (5 bases). Trimming took off 4 bases at V and 5 bases at J, with 8 bases between the two ends. The CDR3 runs 12 residues. Germline assignment: CDR1 SQVTM and CDR2 ANQGSEA. The CDR3 sequence is CSVGQPTGELFF. CDR3 nucleotide sequence: TGCAGCGTTGGACAGCCTACCGGGGAGCTGTTTTTT.

V gene TRBV2 combines with J gene TRBJ2-2; the match to TRBD1 covers 9 bases. Trimming cost V 2 bases and J 3 bases; bases outside gene matches: 10. The CDR3 has 18 residues. Germline values: CDR1 SNHLY, CDR2 FYNNEI. The CDR3 DNA reads TGTGCCAGCAGTGAATTGGACAGGGGCTGGGGATACACCGGGGAGCTGTTTTTT. It specifies CASSELDRGWGYTGELFF.

This clone was detected only once. J is TRBJ1-3 and V is TRBV18, with 7 bases fitting TRBD1. V was pared by 5 bases and J by 0 bases, with 7 bases of the junction left unmatched. The V gene's germline CDR1 is KGHSH and CDR2 LQKENI. The CDR3 consists of 16 residues. CDR3 in amino acids: CASSSMTGSSGNTIYF. DNA for the CDR3: TGTGCCAGCTCATCGATGACAGGGAGCTCTGGAAACACCATATATTTT.

The chain combines TRBV29-1 with TRBJ2-7, with a possible D match to TRBD2 (6 bases). The V end lost 4 bases, the J end lost 3 bases, and 7 bases lay between the germline ends. Germline-derived CDR1 and CDR2 are SQVTM and ANQGSEA. The CDR3 is 11 amino acids. The CDR3 bases are TGCAGCGTTGGGGGGGTCTACGAGCAGTACTTC. It yields the protein CSVGGVYEQYF.

In this sample, this clone turned up a few times. The chain uses TRBV18 and TRBJ1-2, with 7 nucleotides matching TRBD1. The CDR3 contains 16 residues. V lost 0 bases to trimming and J lost 6 bases; unmatched junction nucleotides: 10. CDR1 KGHSH and CDR2 LQKENI come from the germline V gene. In DNA form, the CDR3 reads TGTGCCAGCTCACCACCGGTAGGGACAGACAAGAATGGCTACACCTTC. It codes for CASSPPVGTDKNGYTF.

The chain carries TRBV5-4 and TRBJ2-6; D is perhaps TRBD1 (6 bases). Germline loops: CDR1 SGHNT, CDR2 YYREEE (reference sequence). The V end lost 6 bases, the J end lost 0 bases, and 13 bases lay between the germline ends. The CDR3 covers 16 residues. In nucleotides, the CDR3 is TGTGCCAGCACTGAACAGGGCCGCTCTGGGGCCAACGTCCTGACTTTC. Its protein is CASTEQGRSGANVLTF.

This clone appeared a single time. The chain has TRBV20-1 and TRBJ2-7, with D perhaps matching TRBD1 (5 bases). This CDR3 has 11 amino acids. V was cut by 2 bases and J by 4 bases, with 6 bases left in between. Per germline, CDR1 DFQATT and CDR2 SNEGSKA (reference sequence). CDR3 protein: CSARQGYEQYF. The CDR3 nucleotides read TGCAGTGCTAGACAGGGTTACGAGCAGTACTTC.

V usage is TRBV7-9 and J usage is TRBJ2-5; TRBD1 matches at 8 bases. The CDR3 loop spans 14 amino acids. With V trimmed by 4 bases and J by 5 bases, 6 bases remained unmatched. Germline assignment: CDR1 SEHNR and CDR2 FQNEAQ (reference sequence). The CDR3 DNA reads TGTGCCAGCAGCTCTCGGACAGGGTTTGAGACCCAGTACTTC. It specifies CASSSRTGFETQYF.

V is TRBV10-3 and J is TRBJ1-1, with D unclear. Trimming took off 4 bases at V and 2 bases at J, with 8 bases between the two ends. Germline CDR1 is ENHRY and CDR2 is SYGVKD. This CDR3 is built from 13 residues. CDR3 region: CAISGPGNTEAFF. CDR3 DNA: TGTGCCATCAGTGGCCCAGGTAACACTGAAGCTTTCTTT.